These 23 T cell receptor beta chains originate from one sample sequenced in a study of T cells in Graves' hyperthyroidism and ophthalmopathy. Using RNA transcripts as the source, TCR beta CDR3 regions were amplified. The HTBI primer set was used in a first-round RT-PCR of the TCR CDR3. Each CDR3 protein is one row after TCRdb ran MiXCR on the multiplex PCR reads. The table shows hundreds of thousands of distinct CDR3 sequences, with over 12% occurring only once. Sequencing used blood. These receptors originate from a man over 45 with Graves' ophthalmopathy.

In the case of this clonotype: One base away lies a much larger clone, so this may be a sequencing read error. The rearrangement links TRBV24-1 to TRBJ2-5, with a weak D call TRBD1 (7 bases). Trimming took off 6 bases at V and 5 bases at J, with 30 bases between the two ends. The CDR3 has 19 amino acids. Looked up from germline, CDR1 is KGHDR and CDR2 is SFDVKD. CDR3 sequence: CATSNDVGGRTGDYETQYF. The CDR3 region has the DNA TGTGCCACCAGTAATGACGTGGGGGGAAGAACAGGGGATTATGAGACCCAGTACTTC.

The CDR3 sequence: CSASGQANYGYTF. The CDR3 nucleotides are TGCAGTGCTAGTGGGCAGGCTAACTATGGCTACACCTTC. J is TRBJ1-2 and V is TRBV20-1; D not certain. V lost 3 bases and J lost 0, with 8 bases in between. CDR1 is DFQATT, CDR2 SNEGSKA, per germline (reference sequence). The CDR3 consists of 13 residues.

This clonotype has ten or more counts. The V gene is TRBV2, the J gene TRBJ1-3, with D possibly matching TRBD1 (5 bases). Germline V gives CDR1 SNHLY, CDR2 FYNNEI. Trimming shortened V by 6 bases and J by 0 bases, and 15 bases separated the two germline ends. This CDR3 has 16 residues. The CDR3 sequence is CASSQIDSISGNTIYF. In nucleotides, the CDR3 is TGTGCCAGCAGCCAGATAGACAGTATCTCTGGAAACACCATATATTTT.

This clonotype was picked up many times. An end of the junction does not agree with germline; a read error may underlie this. This rearrangement joins TRBV30 to TRBJ2-1, with TRBD2 matching 8 bases. The CDR3 length is 14 residues. Germline V CDR1 and CDR2: GTSNPN, SVGIG (reference sequence). The CDR3 loop is CAWIPRGGYDEQFF. The CDR3 DNA follows: TGTGCCTGGATACCTCGGGGGGGCTACGATGAGCAGTTCTTC.

This chain uses TRBV20-1 with TRBJ2-7; no clear D. Looked up from germline, CDR1 is DFQATT and CDR2 is SNEGSKA (reference sequence). This CDR3 has 17 residues. V lost 0 bases, J lost 0 bases, and 18 bases lay in between. CDR3 nucleotides: TGCAGTGCTAGAGATGTAGGGCCCTTCTTAAGCTCCTACGAGCAGTACTTC. Translation: CSARDVGPFLSSYEQYF.

V is TRBV20-1 and J is TRBJ2-1; 13 nucleotides line up with TRBD2. V lost 3 bases to trimming and J lost 8 bases; unmatched junction nucleotides: 10. This CDR3 is 16 amino acids long. Germline V CDR1 and CDR2: DFQATT, SNEGSKA (reference sequence). Written as DNA, the CDR3 is TGCAGTGCTAGTTCGGGACTAGCGGGGCTGGTGCATGAGCAGTTCTTC. Its translation is CSASSGLAGLVHEQFF.

This clonotype was seen many times. The chain joins TRBV2 to TRBJ2-1, with D possibly matching TRBD1 (5 bases). This CDR3 is 17 amino acids long. Per the germline V gene, CDR1 is SNHLY and CDR2 is FYNNEI. V was pared by 2 bases and J by 6 bases, with 20 bases between. The CDR3 loop reads CASSELPGARGTNEQFF. The CDR3 region has the DNA TGTGCCAGCAGTGAACTTCCTGGGGCTAGAGGAACCAATGAGCAGTTCTTC.

The V and J genes are TRBV30 and TRBJ2-1; D possibly uses TRBD1 or TRBD2 (5 bases each). Trimming took 2 bases from V and 0 from J, leaving 11 bases between them. CDR1 and CDR2 from the germline V gene are GTSNPN and SVGIG (reference sequence). This CDR3 is 15 amino acids long. This CDR3 is CAWSQGTNSYNEQFF. DNA of the CDR3: TGTGCCTGGAGTCAAGGGACGAACTCCTACAATGAGCAGTTCTTC.

Remarks on this clonotype: This may be a read error, as it is one base from a much larger clone. The V and J genes are TRBV28 and TRBJ2-7; TRBD2 matches 8 bases. V was pared by 11 bases and J by 6 bases, with 6 bases of the junction left unmatched. This CDR3 comprises 11 residues. The germline V gene encodes CDR1 MDHEN and CDR2 SYDVKM. CDR3 region: CAVVAGGEQYF. Written as DNA, the CDR3 is TGTGCCGTAGTTGCGGGAGGCGAGCAGTACTTC.

This clonotype was counted a single time. This chain links TRBV10-3 with TRBJ1-3; D is undetermined. The CDR3 is 15 amino acids. Germline-derived CDR1 and CDR2 are ENHRY and SYGVKD. The V end was cut by 6 bases, the J end by 0 bases, with 12 bases between. CDR3: CAIRAGKSSGNTIYF. Here the CDR3 DNA reads TGTGCCATCAGGGCGGGAAAGAGCTCTGGAAACACCATATATTTT.

This clonotype has at least ten counts. The chain joins TRBV2 to TRBJ2-5; 7 bases agree with TRBD2. The trim removed 6 bases at V and 1 base at J, leaving 8 bases unmatched. This CDR3 contains 15 residues. The germline gives CDR1 SNHLY, CDR2 FYNNEI. CDR3 DNA sequence: TGTGCCAGCAGCGCAGACGGCGGGGGCCAAGAGACCCAGTACTTC. It specifies CASSADGGGQETQYF.

The V and J genes are TRBV6-1 and TRBJ2-7; TRBD2 agrees at 7 bases. The CDR3 is made up of 15 amino acids. Germline V gene data show CDR1 as MNHNS and CDR2 as SASEGT. V dropped 7 bases and J dropped 4; count of bases not matched to a gene: 13. Here the CDR3 DNA reads TGTGCCAGCATCGAGCGGGACGGAATAAAATACGAGCAGTACTTC. This sequence encodes CASIERDGIKYEQYF.

This clonotype appeared a few times. The chain carries TRBV5-1 and TRBJ2-5; D is unresolved. Between the trimmed V and J ends, which lost 2 bases and 3 bases, there was a span of 11 bases. Germline assignment: CDR1 SGHRS and CDR2 YFSETQ. CDR3 size: 14 residues. The CDR3 sequence: CASSFGRAKETQYF. The CDR3, as DNA: TGCGCCAGCAGCTTTGGTAGGGCCAAAGAGACCCAGTACTTC.

The chain has TRBV5-1 and TRBJ2-1, with 10 bases fitting TRBD2. The ends lost 5 bases at V and 8 bases at J; junction bases unmatched: 10. The CDR3 is 15 residues long. Germline loops: CDR1 SGHRS, CDR2 YFSETQ. The CDR3 loop is CASRRASGSTDEQFF. Written as DNA, the CDR3 is TGCGCCAGCAGAAGGGCTAGCGGGAGTACCGATGAGCAGTTCTTC.

The table lists this clonotype with a few counts. V is TRBV10-2 and J is TRBJ2-2; D call uncertain. The CDR3 runs to 13 residues. Germline V gene lookup returns CDR1 WSHSY and CDR2 SAAADI. The CDR3 loop is CGTLGSLTGELFF. CDR3 nucleotide sequence: TGCGGAACACTTGGCAGCCTAACCGGGGAGCTGTTTTTT.

The chain has TRBV2 and TRBJ2-1, with D hard to call. The germline V gene encodes CDR1 SNHLY and CDR2 FYNNEI. Trimming cost V 6 bases and J 0 bases, with 12 bases left between them. The CDR3 sequence is 15 residues long. The CDR3 here is CASRVGRSSYNEQFF. The CDR3 DNA is TGTGCCAGCAGAGTAGGACGGAGCTCCTACAATGAGCAGTTCTTC.

The J gene is TRBJ1-2, the V gene TRBV20-1, with D uncertain. CDR1 and CDR2 from the germline V gene are DFQATT and SNEGSKA (reference sequence). This CDR3 is 12 amino acids long. V gave up 6 bases and J gave up 6 bases, with 14 bases separating them. The CDR3 reads CSAPGPVNGYTF. The CDR3 DNA sequence: TGCAGTGCCCCAGGCCCCGTGAATGGCTACACCTTC.

There are many counts of this clonotype. The chain has TRBV12-3 or TRBV12-4 and TRBJ2-3; no clear D gene. Trimming pared 5 bases from V and 4 bases from J, leaving 10 bases between. The CDR3 has 13 amino acids. The DNA for the CDR3 is TGTGCCAGCAGTCCCCCCTGGGCAGATACGCAGTATTTT. Amino acid sequence: CASSPPWADTQYF.

This clonotype was counted only a few times. The chain joins TRBV2 to TRBJ2-2; D unresolved. This CDR3 spans 14 amino acids. Trimming left V 7 bases short and J 0 bases short, with 9 bases between. CDR1 SNHLY and CDR2 FYNNEI come from the germline V gene. This CDR3 reads CASKREANTGELFF. For the CDR3, the DNA is TGTGCCAGCAAAAGAGAGGCGAACACCGGGGAGCTGTTTTTT.

This clonotype was recorded many times. The chain has TRBV28 and TRBJ2-5; D may be TRBD1 (7 bases). The germline V gene has CDR1 MDHEN and CDR2 SYDVKM. Trimming shortened V by 1 base and J by 3 bases, and 15 bases separated the two germline ends. The CDR3 has 16 residues. The CDR3: CASSLFGGTEEETQYF. The CDR3 region has the DNA TGTGCCAGCAGTTTATTTGGAGGGACAGAGGAAGAGACCCAGTACTTC.

This clonotype was seen repeatedly, ten times or more. The gene calls are TRBV20-1 and TRBJ2-7, with a weak D call TRBD2 (5 bases). Between the trimmed V and J ends, which lost 1 base and 0 bases, there was a span of 10 bases. The CDR3 has 14 amino acids. Germline V lookup: CDR1 DFQATT, CDR2 SNEGSKA (reference sequence). CDR3 loop: CSARGRIGSYEQYF. CDR3 bases: TGCAGTGCTAGAGGGAGGATCGGCTCCTACGAGCAGTACTTC.

This clonotype was counted at least ten times. The chain couples TRBV3-1 to TRBJ2-2, with 8 bases lining up with TRBD2. Losses at the gene ends were 4 bases for V and 4 bases for J; bases not matched to a gene: 8. The CDR3 sequence is 16 residues long. The germline gives CDR1 LGHDT, CDR2 YNNKEL (reference sequence). The CDR3 here is CASSLRVAGRTGELFF. CDR3 DNA sequence: TGTGCCAGCAGCCTTAGAGTAGCGGGGCGCACCGGGGAGCTGTTTTTT. The full variable domain, with the rest looked up from reference TRBV3-1 and TRBJ2-2, is DTAVSQTPKYLVTQMGNDKSIKCEQNLGHDTMYWYKQDSKKFLKIMFSYNNKELIINETVPNRFSPKSPDKAHLNLHINSLELGDSAVYFCASSLRVAGRTGELFFGEGSRLTVL.

This clonotype was seen only a few times. The chain carries TRBV12-3 or TRBV12-4 and TRBJ1-5; D gene uncertain. V was clipped by 3 bases and J by 0 bases, with 12 bases between them. CDR3 length: 16 amino acids. The CDR3 sequence: CASSFAGIYSNQPQHF. CDR3 coding DNA: TGTGCCAGCAGTTTCGCAGGAATTTATAGCAATCAGCCCCAGCATTTT.